This passage covers 26 T cell receptor beta chains from one sample sequenced in a study of blood T cell repertoires in COVID-19. Using immunoSEQ multiplex PCR, the repertoire was profiled, and TCRdb retains in-frame clones only, with some absent. The sample lists roughly 150,000 clones, roughly 80% occurring once. Sequenced material: PBMCs or T cells enriched from blood (not recorded which). Source of these receptors: a woman in her 50s who had recovered from COVID-19.

CDR3 amino acids: CATSDLHGREAFF. The CDR3 bases are TGTGCCACCAGTGATTTGCACGGGAGGGAAGCTTTCTTT. The chain recombines TRBV24-1 with TRBJ1-1; D call uncertain. Germline CDR1 and CDR2: KGHDR and SFDVKD. V was shortened by 0 bases and J by 8 bases, with 9 bases between the two germline ends. CDR3 length: 13 amino acids.

This clone occurred many times. The rearrangement joins TRBV9 to TRBJ2-2; D is unresolved. Trimming pared 4 bases from V and 4 bases from J, leaving 8 bases between. In germline, CDR1 is SGDLS, CDR2 YYNGEE. The CDR3 consists of 13 residues. CDR3 loop: CASSPRGTGELFF. For the CDR3, the DNA is TGTGCCAGCAGCCCCCGAGGCACCGGGGAGCTGTTTTTT.

The chain carries TRBV10-3 and TRBJ1-6, with D possibly matching TRBD1 (5 bases). Germline CDR1 ENHRY, CDR2 SYGVKD. The length of the CDR3 is 13 residues. The V gene lost 4 bases and the J gene lost 10 bases, with 11 bases spanning the gap. Written as DNA, the CDR3 is TGTGCCATCAGTGTGGGGCTGGGGTCACCCCTCCACTTT. It is translated as CAISVGLGSPLHF.

The J gene is TRBJ1-3, the V gene TRBV6-5, with 7 bases aligning to TRBD1. Trimming removed 7 bases from V and 4 bases from J; junction bases left unmatched: 7. CDR1 is MNHEY, CDR2 SVGAGI, per germline. This CDR3 has 14 residues. This chain's CDR3 is CASKGSGGGNTIYF. The DNA for the CDR3 is TGTGCCAGCAAAGGGTCAGGGGGAGGAAACACCATATATTTT.

This clone was detected once. V gene TRBV27 combines with J gene TRBJ1-1, with TRBD1 identical over 8 bases. The CDR3 covers 14 residues. Germline assignment: CDR1 MNHEY and CDR2 SMNVEV (reference sequence). The V segment lost 5 bases and the J segment 5 bases; nucleotides outside the gene matches: 7. The CDR3 loop is CASSPLTGDTEAFF. The CDR3 DNA is TGTGCCAGCAGTCCCCTGACAGGGGATACTGAAGCTTTCTTT.

J is TRBJ2-7 and V is TRBV27; 8 bases agree with TRBD2. The CDR3 is made up of 14 amino acids. Per the germline V gene, CDR1 is MNHEY and CDR2 is SMNVEV (reference sequence). Germline trimming cut 9 bases from V and 3 bases from J; bases unmatched to any gene: 10. DNA of the CDR3: TGTGCCAGTATGGGGCTTAGCGGGATCTACGAGCAGTACTTC. Its protein is CASMGLSGIYEQYF.

The rearrangement uses TRBV11-2 and TRBJ2-1, with 8 bases matching TRBD2. The CDR3 length is 12 residues. Looked up from germline, CDR1 is SGHAT and CDR2 is FQNNGV. J gave up 13 bases and V 3 bases, and 5 bases lay outside the gene matches. CDR3 bases: TGTGCCAGCAGCTTTGGGACTAGAGAACAGTTCTTC. This sequence encodes CASSFGTREQFF. Full variable domain (outside the CDR3, taken from reference TRBV11-2 and TRBJ2-1): EAGVAQSPRYKIIEKRQSVAFWCNPISGHATLYWYQQILGQGPKLLIQFQNNGVVDDSQLPKDRFSAERLKGVDSTLKIQPAKLEDSAVYLCASSFGTREQFFGPGTRLTVL.

The chain couples TRBV27 to TRBJ1-1; perhaps TRBD1 as D (5 bases). Germline V gene data show CDR1 as MNHEY and CDR2 as SMNVEV (reference sequence). There are 15 residues in the CDR3. V was pared by 6 bases and J by 5 bases, with 19 bases between. Written as DNA, the CDR3 is TGTGCCAGCAGACTGACCTTCCGGACAACGACTGAAGCTTTCTTT. This translates into CASRLTFRTTTEAFF.

V usage is TRBV19 and J usage is TRBJ2-1; 10 nucleotides line up with TRBD2. Trimming took 5 bases from V and 7 from J; bases not matched to a gene: 17. The CDR3 contains 18 residues. In germline, CDR1 is LNHDA, CDR2 SQIVND (reference sequence). This CDR3 reads CASSARPALAGLGNEQFF. The CDR3 bases are TGTGCCAGTAGTGCCCGGCCCGCACTAGCGGGACTAGGGAATGAGCAGTTCTTC.

The chain joins TRBV7-6 to TRBJ2-1; TRBD1 agrees at 9 bases. The CDR3 has 15 residues. The ends lost 1 base at V and 7 bases at J; junction bases unmatched: 5. Germline V gives CDR1 SGHVS, CDR2 FNYEAQ. The CDR3 protein is CASSLGDREGNEQFF. For the CDR3, the DNA is TGTGCCAGCAGCTTAGGGGACAGGGAGGGTAATGAGCAGTTCTTC.

The CDR3 nucleotides are TGTGCCAGCAGTAAGACAGGCAATCAGCCCCAGCATTTT. Its translation: CASSKTGNQPQHF. The genes are TRBV27 and TRBJ1-5; maybe TRBD1 (5 bases). The germline CDR1 and CDR2 sequences are MNHEY and SMNVEV (reference sequence). With 5 bases removed from V and 2 bases from J, the gap between germline ends came to 7 bases. The CDR3 is 13 amino acids.

The chain has TRBV6-1 and TRBJ1-5; 9 nucleotides match TRBD1. Germline V gene lookup returns CDR1 MNHNS and CDR2 SASEGT. Trimming cost V 4 bases and J 2 bases; bases outside gene matches: 6. There are 16 residues in the CDR3. The CDR3 DNA reads as TGTGCCAGCAGTGCGTACCGGGACAGGGGCAATCAGCCCCAGCATTTT. Protein product: CASSAYRDRGNQPQHF.

This sequence joins TRBV11-3 and TRBJ2-5; a weak D match, TRBD2 (6 bases). V was shortened by 5 bases and J by 9 bases, with 16 bases between the two germline ends. CDR1 SGHNT and CDR2 YENEEA come from the germline V gene. The CDR3 length is 13 residues. CDR3 sequence: CASSGDFSGPQYF. DNA of the CDR3: TGTGCCAGCAGCGGGGACTTCTCCGGTCCCCAGTACTTC.

The chain joins TRBV24-1 to TRBJ2-3, with D possibly TRBD2 on 5 matching bases. The V gene's germline CDR1 is KGHDR and CDR2 SFDVKD. The V and J ends lost 6 bases and 1 base respectively, with 16 bases between them. The length of the CDR3 is 16 residues. CDR3 amino acids: CATSSFERPGTDTQYF. As DNA, the CDR3 is TGTGCCACCAGTAGTTTTGAGCGGCCAGGCACAGATACGCAGTATTTT.

The CDR3 DNA is TGTGCCAGCAGTTACGGGAGTACGTTCTATAATTCACCCCTCCACTTT. This codes for CASSYGSTFYNSPLHF. This sequence joins TRBV6-5 and TRBJ1-6; D is ambiguous. This CDR3 spans 16 amino acids. Germline values: CDR1 MNHEY, CDR2 SVGAGI. V shed 2 bases and J shed 3 bases, with 11 bases lying between them.

CDR3 protein: CASRITQGHSNQPQHF. The CDR3 region has the DNA TGCGCCAGCAGGATAACTCAGGGCCATAGCAATCAGCCCCAGCATTTT. This chain joins TRBV10-1 and TRBJ1-5, with D perhaps matching TRBD1 (5 bases). Germline CDR1 is WNHNN and CDR2 is SYGVQD (reference sequence). Deletions cut 6 bases from V and 0 bases from J, with 15 bases between. This CDR3 has 16 amino acids.

V usage is TRBV3-1 (or the pseudogene TRBV3-2) and J usage is TRBJ1-1; 7 nucleotides line up with TRBD1. V shed 4 bases, J shed 5 bases, and the junction held 7 bases outside the gene matches. Germline CDR1 reads LGHDT; CDR2 reads YNNKEL (reference sequence). This CDR3 is 14 amino acids long. The CDR3 DNA sequence: TGTGCCAGCAGCCCCAATCTACAGGGGACTGAAGCTTTCTTT. Protein: CASSPNLQGTEAFF.

This clone was seen only a few times. The chain combines TRBV5-4 with TRBJ2-5, with a weak D call TRBD1 (6 bases). V dropped 0 bases and J dropped 2 bases, with 8 bases sitting between them. The V gene's germline CDR1 is SGHNT and CDR2 YYREEE (reference sequence). This CDR3 is built from 14 residues. CDR3: CASSLAGDQETQYF. The DNA of the CDR3 is TGTGCCAGCAGCTTGGCAGGGGATCAAGAGACCCAGTACTTC.

The chain employs TRBV5-1 and TRBJ2-3; the match to TRBD2 covers 9 bases. The V segment lost 1 base and the J segment 0 bases; nucleotides outside the gene matches: 0. This CDR3 is 15 amino acids long. Germline-derived CDR1 and CDR2 are SGHRS and YFSETQ. The DNA for the CDR3 is TGCGCCAGCAGCTTGACTAGCGGGAGCACAGATACGCAGTATTTT. It specifies CASSLTSGSTDTQYF.

Only one count was recorded for this clone. The chain is built from TRBV10-3 and TRBJ1-5; 7 bases fit TRBD1. The V and J ends lost 0 bases and 7 bases, in that order; junction bases with no gene match: 3. In germline, CDR1 is ENHRY, CDR2 SYGVKD. This CDR3 is 14 amino acids long. CDR3 sequence: CAISESTGQQPQHF. In nucleotides, the CDR3 is TGTGCCATCAGTGAGTCGACAGGGCAACAGCCCCAGCATTTT.

The chain links TRBV7-2 to TRBJ1-1; tentative D call: TRBD1 (6 bases). The CDR3 totals 14 residues. V was pared by 4 bases and J by 4 bases, with 13 bases between. Germline V gene lookup returns CDR1 SGHTA and CDR2 FQGNSA. CDR3 DNA sequence: TGTGCCAGCAGCTACCTAACAGGGCCCACTGAAGCTTTCTTT. Protein: CASSYLTGPTEAFF.

This clone appeared a few times. This chain joins TRBV7-3 and TRBJ1-2; D is unresolved. V lost 2 bases and J lost 1, with 8 bases in between. The CDR3 runs 14 residues. Per the germline V gene, CDR1 is SGHTA and CDR2 is FQGTGA. The CDR3 nucleotides read TGTGCCAGCAGCTTATTCGGGGATAACTATGGCTACACCTTC. Its protein product is CASSLFGDNYGYTF.

The rearrangement links TRBV9 to TRBJ2-5; TRBD1 aligns across 7 bases. V lost 0 bases to trimming and J lost 4 bases; unmatched junction nucleotides: 6. Germline V gene sequence: CDR1 SGDLS, CDR2 YYNGEE. This CDR3 contains 15 residues. The CDR3 spells CASSVGSRQGETQYF. The CDR3 nucleotides are TGTGCCAGCAGCGTAGGTTCCCGACAGGGAGAGACCCAGTACTTC.

The rearrangement links TRBV10-3 to TRBJ1-1; TRBD1 matches 10 bases. This CDR3 is built from 17 residues. Germline CDR1 is ENHRY and CDR2 is SYGVKD. Germline trimming cut 0 bases from V and 1 base from J; bases unmatched to any gene: 5. The CDR3 sequence: CAISESDRGLGNTEAFF. Written as DNA, the CDR3 is TGTGCCATCAGTGAGTCAGACAGGGGGCTAGGGAACACTGAAGCTTTCTTT.

This chain links TRBV19 with TRBJ1-6; 7 bases align to TRBD1. The CDR3 sequence is 15 residues long. V was clipped by 4 bases and J by 9 bases; unmatched bases: 9. Germline values: CDR1 LNHDA, CDR2 SQIVND (reference sequence). For the CDR3, the DNA is TGTGCCAGTAGTACAGGGGGAGGTATAGGTTCACCCCTCCACTTT. It encodes CASSTGGGIGSPLHF.

The chain carries TRBV6-2 or TRBV6-3 and TRBJ1-6; D gene uncertain. This CDR3 is built from 15 residues. Germline CDR1 and CDR2: MNHEY and SVGEGT. Trimming removed 5 bases at V and 7 bases at J, with 15 bases between. CDR3 coding DNA: TGTGCCAGCAGTCACGGACTGGATATCAATTCACCCCTCCACTTT. It yields the protein CASSHGLDINSPLHF.